A selection of T cell receptor beta chains follows, all from one sample in a study of blood T cell repertoires in COVID-19. Profiling relied on immunoSEQ multiplex PCR, and the TCRdb table lists in-frame clones only, not all of them. The table lists approximately 300,000 clones, more than 70% of them singletons, with approximately 1.5% in the top ten. The specimen was peripheral blood. These receptors were collected from a woman in her 50s with acute or convalescent COVID-19. The CDR3 runs from the conserved cysteine through the conserved F or W. The D gene is left open where the match is weak. Clone size is shown for a subset of rows, as once, few, many or a class of expanded clone.

>TRBJ2-1|TRBV5-4|16|-|-
CASSGLAVTSYNEQFF
TGTGCCAGCAGCGGGTTAGCGGTGACCTCCTACAATGAGCAGTTCTTC
>TRBJ1-2|TRBV2|16|TRBD1|once
CASSARTGSLNYGYTF
TGTGCCAGCAGTGCTAGGACAGGGTCCCTAAACTATGGCTACACCTTC
>TRBJ2-2|TRBV5-8|17|TRBD2|-
CASSFPTSGSDTGELFF
TGTGCCAGCAGCTTTCCGACTAGCGGGAGCGACACCGGGGAGCTGTTTTTT
>TRBJ1-2|TRBV7-8|16|-|once
CASSSHSGATNYGYTF
TGTGCCAGCAGTTCACACAGCGGAGCCACTAACTATGGCTACACCTTC
>TRBJ1-1|TRBV7-2|16|-|-
CASSLSGGRWNTEAFF
TGTGCCAGTAGCTTAAGCGGAGGCAGGTGGAACACTGAAGCTTTCTTT
>TRBJ2-3|TRBV27|13|-|-
CASIERSTDTQYF
TGTGCCAGCATTGAGCGTAGCACAGATACGCAGTATTTT
>TRBJ1-6|TRBV19|13|-|-
CASSGDFGGPLHF
TGTGCCAGTAGCGGGGACTTCGGTGGGCCCCTCCACTTT
>TRBJ2-5|TRBV5-5|15|-|-
CASSHLSGRQETQYF
TGTGCCAGCAGCCATCTTTCAGGTCGACAAGAGACCCAGTACTTC
>TRBJ2-1|TRBV11-2|14|-|-
CASSLAGRYNEQFF
TGTGCCAGCAGCTTAGCGGGAAGGTACAATGAGCAGTTCTTC
>TRBJ2-7|TRBV18|15|TRBD1|-
CASSPAGQDPYEQYF
TGTGCCAGCTCACCGGCAGGACAGGACCCCTACGAGCAGTACTTC
>TRBJ2-7|TRBV15|15|TRBD2|-
CATSRDLGLVDEQYF
TGTGCCACCAGCAGAGATTTGGGACTAGTTGACGAGCAGTACTTC
>TRBJ2-2|TRBV7-2|19|TRBD2|-
CASSLYQGRSGVNTGELFF
TGTGCCAGCAGCTTGTATCAGGGTCGGAGCGGGGTAAACACCGGGGAGCTGTTTTTT
>TRBJ2-1|TRBV27|15|TRBD1|-
CASSSGTGVDNEQFF
TGTGCCAGCAGTTCGGGGACAGGGGTTGACAATGAGCAGTTCTTC
>TRBJ1-3|TRBV28|17|-|-
CASSLLTGLSSGNTIYF
TGTGCCAGCAGTCTCCTGACAGGATTAAGCTCTGGAAACACCATATATTTT
>TRBJ2-7|TRBV6-1|15|-|-
CASSDNTRPIYEQYF
TGTGCCAGCAGTGATAATACTAGACCAATTTACGAGCAGTACTTC
>TRBJ1-2|TRBV5-5|15|-|-
CASSPRTGDNYGYTF
TGTGCCAGCAGCCCTCGGACGGGGGATAACTATGGCTACACCTTC
>TRBJ1-1|TRBV6-1|15|TRBD1|-
CASSDSGQGRIEAFF
TGTGCCAGCAGTGATTCGGGACAGGGGAGAATTGAAGCTTTCTTT
>TRBJ1-1|TRBV11-2|12|-|-
CASSRKNTEAFF
TGTGCCAGCAGCCGTAAGAACACTGAAGCTTTCTTT
>TRBJ2-2|TRBV5-1|17|-|-
CASSLTPTGAPPGELFF
TGCGCCAGCAGCTTGACACCGACTGGGGCCCCTCCCGGGGAGCTGTTTTTT
>TRBJ2-1|TRBV7-9|14|-|-
CASSLELVYNEQFF
TGTGCCAGCAGCTTAGAACTGGTATACAATGAGCAGTTCTTC
>TRBJ2-5|TRBV9|16|-|-
CASSAGAGGPKETQYF
TGTGCCAGCAGCGCAGGGGCTGGGGGTCCAAAGGAGACCCAGTACTTC
>TRBJ2-5|TRBV2|13|-|-
CASSSRVQETQYF
TGTGCCAGCAGTAGCAGGGTCCAAGAGACCCAGTACTTC
>TRBJ1-5|TRBV19|15|-|-
CASSIGASRNQPQHF
TGTGCCAGTAGTATAGGTGCCAGTCGCAATCAGCCCCAGCATTTT
>TRBJ2-1|TRBV28|14|TRBD1|-
CASIGTGQYNEQFF
TGTGCCAGCATAGGGACAGGGCAATACAATGAGCAGTTCTTC
>TRBJ1-5|TRBV5-1|14|-|-
CASSPDYSNQPQHF
TGCGCCAGCAGCCCAGATTATAGCAATCAGCCCCAGCATTTT
>TRBJ2-7|TRBV6-5|14|-|-
CASSQGFGTYEQYF
TGTGCCAGCAGTCAGGGGTTTGGGACCTACGAGCAGTACTTC
>TRBJ2-7|TRBV27|13|TRBD2|-
CASRSRGAYEQYF
TGTGCCAGCAGGTCACGGGGGGCCTACGAGCAGTACTTC
>TRBJ2-7|TRBV19|12|-|-
CASSIEGYEQYF
TGTGCCAGTAGTATCGAGGGCTACGAGCAGTACTTC
>TRBJ2-3|TRBV7-9|13|TRBD1|-
CASSSGGMDTQYF
TGTGCCAGCAGCTCAGGGGGCATGGATACGCAGTATTTT
>TRBJ1-2|TRBV25-1|15|TRBD1|-
CASSESQGGGYGYTF
TGTGCCAGCAGTGAATCCCAAGGGGGCGGCTATGGCTACACCTTC
>TRBJ1-1|TRBV9|15|-|few
CASSVGGGAHTEAFF
TGTGCCAGCAGCGTAGGGGGGGGCGCCCACACTGAAGCTTTCTTT
>TRBJ2-7|TRBV5-4|18|TRBD2|once
CASSFDGRPLAGGYEQYF
TGTGCCAGCAGCTTCGACGGTCGCCCGTTAGCGGGAGGGTACGAGCAGTACTTC
>TRBJ1-4|TRBV7-9|16|-|-
CASSHLRTGVREKLFF
TGTGCCAGCAGCCACCTCCGAACAGGAGTGAGGGAAAAACTGTTTTTT
>TRBJ1-4|TRBV5-4|15|-|-
CASSTGGTLNEKLFF
TGTGCCAGCAGCACGGGGGGGACACTGAATGAAAAACTGTTTTTT
>TRBJ2-1|TRBV24-1|13|TRBD1|-
CATSGQGYNEQFF
TGTGCCACCAGTGGACAGGGTTACAATGAGCAGTTCTTC
>TRBJ2-2|TRBV12-2|18|-|-
CASRLASASGTNTGELFF
TGTGCAAGTCGCTTAGCATCCGCTAGCGGAACGAACACCGGGGAGCTGTTTTTT
>TRBJ1-1|TRBV7-9|15|-|-
CASSLGRGMNTEAFF
TGTGCCAGCAGCTTAGGGCGGGGCATGAACACTGAAGCTTTCTTT
>TRBJ1-2|TRBV28|14|-|-
CASSLGSVIYGYTF
TGTGCCAGCAGTTTGGGCAGTGTAATCTATGGCTACACCTTC
>TRBJ2-3|TRBV9|14|-|-
CASSRSGRTDTQYF
TGTGCCAGCAGCAGGAGCGGGCGGACAGATACGCAGTATTTT
>TRBJ2-2|TRBV20-1|17|TRBD2|-
CSASGGSGDTNTGELFF
TGCAGTGCTAGTGGTGGTAGCGGGGATACGAACACCGGGGAGCTGTTTTTT
>TRBJ2-1|TRBV7-9|13|TRBD2|-
CASRSGTSYEQFF
TGTGCCAGCAGGAGCGGGACTAGCTATGAGCAGTTCTTC
>TRBJ2-3|TRBV5-1|15|TRBD1|-
CASSGTGSSTDTQYF
TGCGCCAGCAGCGGGACAGGCTCTAGCACAGATACGCAGTATTTT
>TRBJ1-1|TRBV9|17|TRBD1|-
CASSATRDRGRGTEAFF
TGTGCCAGCAGCGCGACCCGGGACAGGGGGCGCGGGACTGAAGCTTTCTTT
>TRBJ2-3|TRBV7-3|13|-|-
CASSPVRGDTQYF
TGTGCCAGCAGCCCCGTCCGAGGGGATACGCAGTATTTT
>TRBJ2-7|TRBV27|13|-|-
CASSPNVDRELYF
TGTGCCAGCAGTCCGAACGTCGACCGGGAACTGTACTTC
>TRBJ2-2|TRBV24-1|16|-|-
CATSPAGARLTGELFF
TGTGCCACCAGTCCGGCAGGGGCGCGTTTAACCGGGGAGCTGTTTTTT
>TRBJ2-1|TRBV5-1|16|TRBD2|-
CASSLEASGGYNEQFF
TGCGCCAGCAGCTTGGAGGCTAGCGGAGGCTACAATGAGCAGTTCTTC
>TRBJ2-7|TRBV28|18|TRBD2|-
CASSFPLLLAGGSYEQYF
TGTGCCAGCAGTTTCCCTCTACTACTAGCGGGAGGCTCCTACGAGCAGTACTTC
>TRBJ2-7|TRBV19|13|-|-
CASSEHRDYEQYF
TGTGCCAGTAGTGAACACCGGGACTACGAGCAGTACTTC
>TRBJ1-5|TRBV28|14|-|-
CASNQGWGNQPQHF
TGTGCCAGCAATCAGGGTTGGGGCAATCAGCCCCAGCATTTT